The 17 T cell receptor beta chains below come from one sample, sequenced in a study of blood T cells in healthy people across ages. A sample-barcoded 5' primer and a J-beta primer mix were used in a second PCR of roughly 6 to 11 cycles. TCRdb ran MiXCR on the 5' RACE reads and lists one entry per CDR3 protein. Altogether some 940,000 distinct CDR3 sequences are present, 25% to 30% being singletons, with the ten largest covering about 9.4%. These same records also appear under a second study, on T cells of mothers and their children.

Sequencing was performed on blood. The receptors were gathered from a woman between 40 and 50 years old in good health.

The V and J genes are TRBV20-1 and TRBJ2-1; 13 nucleotides agree with TRBD2. In germline, CDR1 is DFQATT, CDR2 SNEGSKA (reference sequence). The V gene end was trimmed by 6 bases and the J gene end by 8 bases; junction bases not matched to a gene: 13. This CDR3 region has 16 residues. Here the CDR3 reads CSATAPTSGGGYEQFF. For the CDR3, the DNA is TGCAGTGCGACCGCCCCAACTAGCGGGGGGGGCTATGAGCAGTTCTTC.

There are a few counts of this clonotype. The chain combines TRBV20-1 with TRBJ1-1; D gene ambiguous. The V end was cut by 1 base, the J end by 0 bases, with 9 bases between. Germline V gene lookup returns CDR1 DFQATT and CDR2 SNEGSKA (reference sequence). This CDR3 contains 14 residues. DNA of the CDR3: TGCAGTGCTAGAGTAGGTGGGGTGAACACTGAAGCTTTCTTT. This gives the protein CSARVGGVNTEAFF.

The chain combines TRBV7-2 with TRBJ2-7; D is perhaps TRBD1 or TRBD2 (6 bases each). The CDR3 spans 17 residues. The V end lost 7 bases, the J end lost 0 bases, and 22 bases lay between the germline ends. Germline V gene lookup returns CDR1 SGHTA and CDR2 FQGNSA. The CDR3 loop reads CASTITGGWGPSYEQYF. The DNA of the CDR3 is TGTGCCAGCACCATCACCGGGGGCTGGGGCCCCTCCTACGAGCAGTACTTC.

This clonotype has ten or more counts. The V gene is TRBV12-3 or TRBV12-4, the J gene TRBJ2-7, with TRBD1 identical over 7 bases. V trimming: 4 bases; J trimming: 2 bases; junction bases outside the gene matches: 8. The length of the CDR3 is 15 residues. DNA for the CDR3: TGTGCCAGCAGTTCCCCGGGACAGTGGGCCTACGAGCAGTACTTC. Translated: CASSSPGQWAYEQYF.

This clonotype was found many times. V usage is TRBV20-1 and J usage is TRBJ2-1, with 13 bases aligning to TRBD2. The J segment lost 7 bases and the V segment lost 1 base, leaving 7 bases of the junction unmatched. The germline V gene has CDR1 DFQATT and CDR2 SNEGSKA (reference sequence). CDR3 length: 16 amino acids. The CDR3 reads CSARAYRLAGGNEQFF. The DNA for the CDR3 is TGCAGTGCTAGAGCCTATAGACTAGCGGGGGGTAATGAGCAGTTCTTC.

This chain links TRBV18 with TRBJ2-7, with D perhaps matching TRBD1 (6 bases). Between the trimmed V and J ends, which lost 2 bases and 5 bases, there was a span of 13 bases. Germline assignment: CDR1 KGHSH and CDR2 LQKENI. The CDR3 covers 14 residues. CDR3 nucleotides: TGTGCCAGCTCACCATCAACAGGGTCGGACGAGCAGTACTTC. Amino acid sequence: CASSPSTGSDEQYF.

This rearrangement joins TRBV25-1 to TRBJ2-2; 7 nucleotides align to TRBD1. This CDR3 has 14 residues. The trim removed 3 bases at V and 4 bases at J, leaving 2 bases unmatched. Germline V gene sequence: CDR1 MGHDK, CDR2 SYGVNS. In DNA form, the CDR3 reads TGTGCCAGCAGTGACCACAGGGGCACCGGGGAGCTGTTTTTT. Protein sequence: CASSDHRGTGELFF.

The chain uses TRBV7-2 and TRBJ2-7; the D is unclear. The V gene's germline CDR1 is SGHTA and CDR2 FQGNSA. V dropped 4 bases and J dropped 0 bases, with 13 bases sitting between them. This CDR3 is 15 amino acids long. CDR3 bases: TGTGCCAGCAGCTACGTCAGCACCCTCTCCTACGAGCAGTACTTC. Its protein product is CASSYVSTLSYEQYF. The complete variable domain, with remaining parts taken from reference TRBV7-2 and TRBJ2-7, reads GAGVSQSPSNKVTEKGKDVELRCDPISGHTALYWYRQSLGQGLEFLIYFQGNSAPDKSGLPSDRFSAERTGGSVSTLTIQRTQQEDSAVYLCASSYVSTLSYEQYFGPGTRLTVT.

This clonotype was detected a few times. The chain links TRBV4-1 to TRBJ2-3, with 12 bases identical to TRBD1. CDR1 is MGHRA and CDR2 is YSYEKL in the germline V gene. The CDR3 runs 17 residues. V was pared by 5 bases and J by 7 bases, with 13 bases of the junction left unmatched. Written as DNA, the CDR3 is TGCGCCAGCAGCTCGGGCATGGGGACAGGGGGCGTTAATACGCAGTATTTT. This translates into CASSSGMGTGGVNTQYF.

The sample holds a few counts of this clonotype. This chain connects TRBV28 to TRBJ1-1, with D possibly matching TRBD1 (5 bases). The CDR3 consists of 14 residues. The V end lost 7 bases, the J end lost 0 bases, and 12 bases lay between the germline ends. Germline CDR1 and CDR2: MDHEN and SYDVKM. CDR3 amino acids: CASIVGGLNTEAFF. CDR3 nucleotides: TGTGCCAGCATTGTCGGGGGATTGAACACTGAAGCTTTCTTT.

This clonotype was detected a few times. The chain's CDR3 is CASSPLTGTEAFF. The CDR3 DNA reads as TGTGCCAGCAGCCCGCTCACAGGGACTGAAGCTTTCTTT. The rearrangement joins TRBV3-1 to TRBJ1-1, with D possibly matching TRBD1 (6 bases). V gave up 4 bases and J gave up 5 bases, with 11 bases separating them. The CDR3 has 13 residues. Germline V lookup: CDR1 LGHDT, CDR2 YNNKEL (reference sequence).

This clonotype came up a few times. The chain is built from TRBV20-1 and TRBJ1-1; 8 bases match TRBD1. Per the germline V gene, CDR1 is DFQATT and CDR2 is SNEGSKA (reference sequence). Losses at the gene ends were 2 bases for V and 3 bases for J; bases not matched to a gene: 8. This CDR3 spans 15 amino acids. CDR3 sequence reads: CSARPRTGYYTEAFF. The CDR3 DNA follows: TGCAGTGCTAGACCACGGACAGGGTACTACACTGAAGCTTTCTTT.

This clonotype was recorded many times. The chain is built from TRBV7-2 and TRBJ2-7; 12 bases map to TRBD2. The CDR3 sequence is 15 residues long. V was pared by 3 bases and J by 5 bases, with 5 bases of the junction left unmatched. The germline CDR1 and CDR2 sequences are SGHTA and FQGNSA. This chain's CDR3 is CASSFSSGGANEQYF. In DNA, the CDR3 is TGTGCCAGCAGCTTTTCTAGCGGGGGGGCGAACGAGCAGTACTTC.

This clonotype has ten or more counts. The rearrangement joins TRBV5-1 to TRBJ1-2, with 8 positions matching TRBD1. The CDR3 has 15 residues. Germline V CDR1 and CDR2: SGHRS, YFSETQ. V lost 4 bases and J lost 4; bases outside the gene matches: 9. DNA for the CDR3: TGCGCCAGCAGCCCGGGACAGGCCCCGGGCTATGGCTACACCTTC. Translated: CASSPGQAPGYGYTF.

At least ten counts were recorded for this clonotype. This rearrangement joins TRBV6-5 to TRBJ2-7; D is uncertain. Germline CDR1 is MNHEY and CDR2 is SVGAGI. CDR3 size: 13 residues. V gave up 2 bases and J gave up 2 bases, with 7 bases separating them. CDR3 nucleotide sequence: TGTGCCAGCAGTTACGCGGCAGCCTACGAGCAGTACTTC. It codes for CASSYAAAYEQYF.

This clonotype was picked up a small number of times. The V and J genes are TRBV6-1 and TRBJ2-1; TRBD2 agrees at 12 bases. V lost 6 bases to trimming and J lost 10 bases; unmatched junction nucleotides: 10. Germline CDR1 and CDR2: MNHNS and SASEGT. CDR3 length: 15 amino acids. CDR3 protein: CASRLTSGGSWEQFF. The CDR3 bases are TGTGCCAGCAGGCTGACTAGCGGGGGATCCTGGGAGCAGTTCTTC.

This clonotype has just a few counts. The DNA for the CDR3 is TGTGCCAGCTCACCACCGGCGGGGCGAGCAGATACGCAGTATTTT. Translation: CASSPPAGRADTQYF. The chain links TRBV18 to TRBJ2-3; D is perhaps TRBD2 (6 bases). Trimming took 0 bases from V and 4 from J, leaving 11 bases between them. The germline V gene has CDR1 KGHSH and CDR2 LQKENI. This CDR3 has 15 residues.